This note documents a single T cell receptor (beta chain) sequence. Its antigen remains unidentified. The sample originates from a study of cytomegalovirus exposure and HLA in healthy donors. Sequencing was performed with immunoSEQ multiplex PCR; in TCRdb, only in-frame clones are kept and a portion is missing. The sample shows 250,000 to 400,000 clones, around 90% of them seen only once. The study's findings and limits: A few chains linked to CMV were shown in vitro to be specific for CMV antigens. The study put some 150 TCR beta chains on its list as cytomegalovirus-associated.

Source material: PBMCs. The sequence was obtained from a man aged 25 to 45 in good health and CMV-seronegative.

Here the CDR3 reads CASSRDRGRDQPQHF. The DNA of the CDR3 is TGTGCCAGCAGCCGCGACAGGGGGCGAGATCAGCCCCAGCATTTT. The chain carries TRBV7-2 and TRBJ1-5; 10 nucleotides match TRBD1. There are 15 residues in the CDR3. The germline V gene encodes CDR1 SGHTA and CDR2 FQGNSA. Germline trimming cut 5 bases from V and 5 bases from J; bases unmatched to any gene: 6.